The 20 T cell receptor beta chains in this list originate from one sample, sequenced in a study of blood T cell repertoires in COVID-19. Using immunoSEQ multiplex PCR, the repertoire was profiled, and TCRdb retains in-frame clones only, with some absent. The sample includes a few hundred thousand clones, over 75% of them seen just once. The sequenced material came from PBMCs or T cells enriched from blood (not recorded which). These receptors all come from a woman aged 18-29 years who had recovered from COVID-19.

The chain combines TRBV6-1 with TRBJ1-5, with 8 bases fitting TRBD1. The CDR3 spans 15 residues. Per germline, CDR1 MNHNS and CDR2 SASEGT. Trimming took 1 base from V and 4 from J; bases not matched to a gene: 3. In nucleotides, the CDR3 is TGTGCCAGCAGTGAAGAGGGACAGGATAATCAGCCCCAGCATTTT. It specifies CASSEEGQDNQPQHF.

The V gene is TRBV5-8, the J gene TRBJ2-7, with 7 bases that match TRBD1. The ends lost 4 bases at V and 4 bases at J; junction bases unmatched: 5. The CDR3 totals 13 residues. Germline CDR1 and CDR2: SGHTS and YDEGEE. CDR3 sequence reads: CASSATGEYEQYF. CDR3 bases: TGTGCCAGCAGCGCAACAGGGGAATACGAGCAGTACTTC.

CDR3 in DNA: TGTGCCAGCAGCGCCTCAGGGAATGAAGGAAACACCATATATTTT. Translated, it gives CASSASGNEGNTIYF. This chain joins TRBV13 and TRBJ1-3, with D perhaps TRBD1 (5 bases). This CDR3 spans 15 amino acids. Germline V gene sequence: CDR1 PRHDT, CDR2 FYEKMQ (reference sequence). Trimming cost V 5 bases and J 4 bases, with 15 bases left between them.

The rearrangement uses TRBV5-1 and TRBJ2-1, with D perhaps TRBD2 (6 bases). V was clipped by 0 bases and J by 7 bases, with 14 bases between them. This CDR3 has 15 amino acids. Germline V gene sequence: CDR1 SGHRS, CDR2 YFSETQ. The CDR3 protein is CASSLVGFGSNEQFF. CDR3 DNA sequence: TGCGCCAGCAGCTTGGTTGGTTTCGGGAGTAATGAGCAGTTCTTC.

This clone was seen a handful of times. The V call is TRBV4-1, the J call TRBJ1-2; D unresolved. Germline assignment: CDR1 MGHRA and CDR2 YSYEKL. CDR3 length: 13 amino acids. The V and J ends lost 8 bases and 6 bases respectively, with 16 bases between them. The CDR3 DNA reads TGCGCCAGCCGAGATCCGGGGAGAAATGGCTACACCTTC. Residues: CASRDPGRNGYTF.

The chain is built from TRBV6-5 and TRBJ2-7; 8 bases map to TRBD1. The CDR3 contains 15 residues. J was trimmed by 3 bases and V by 0 bases; bases with no gene match: 4. Germline CDR1 and CDR2: MNHEY and SVGAGI. The DNA of the CDR3 is TGTGCCAGCAGTTACTCGCCGGGACAGGACTACGAGCAGTACTTC. Translation gives CASSYSPGQDYEQYF.

This chain connects TRBV6-1 to TRBJ2-3; perhaps TRBD1 as D (5 bases). The CDR3 has 16 residues. CDR1 is MNHNS and CDR2 is SASEGT in the germline V gene. Deletions cut 3 bases from V and 2 bases from J, with 15 bases between. The CDR3 nucleotides are TGTGCCAGCAGTGACTATCAGGGAACCTTCACAGATACGCAGTATTTT. Its protein is CASSDYQGTFTDTQYF.

This chain uses TRBV30 with TRBJ1-2; possible D gene TRBD1, 6 bases. The CDR3 runs to 14 residues. Germline V CDR1 and CDR2: GTSNPN, SVGIG (reference sequence). Trimming left V 5 bases short and J 5 bases short, with 18 bases between. This CDR3 is CAWQDSGTIYGYTF. CDR3 coding DNA: TGTGCCTGGCAGGACAGTGGGACTATTTATGGCTACACCTTC. The whole variable domain, filled in from reference TRBV30 and TRBJ1-2, reads SQTIHQWPATLVQPVGSPLSLECTVEGTSNPNLYWYRQAAGRGLQLLFYSVGIGQISSEVPQNLSASRPQDRQFILSSKKLLLSDSGFYLCAWQDSGTIYGYTFGSGTRLTVV.

V gene TRBV30 combines with J gene TRBJ2-7; tentative D call: TRBD2 (6 bases). Germline CDR1 is GTSNPN and CDR2 is SVGIG (reference sequence). Trimming stripped 0 bases from V and 3 bases from J, with 12 bases between. This CDR3 contains 14 residues. CDR3 sequence (DNA): TGTGCCTGGAGTGTACGGGCGGGATTCTACGAGCAGTACTTC. It is translated as CAWSVRAGFYEQYF.

The chain recombines TRBV6-2 or TRBV6-3 with TRBJ2-3; TRBD2 matches 9 bases. Germline V lookup: CDR1 MNHEY, CDR2 SVGEGT. The V gene end was trimmed by 6 bases and the J gene end by 6 bases; junction bases not matched to a gene: 13. The CDR3 runs 16 residues. Here the CDR3 reads CASSRGSGRLVDTQYF. For the CDR3, the DNA is TGTGCCAGCAGCAGGGGGAGCGGGAGGCTGGTGGATACGCAGTATTTT.

This chain uses TRBV6-5 with TRBJ1-1; D possibly corresponds to TRBD1 (5 bases). V lost 6 bases and J 5 bases, leaving 19 bases between the germline ends. The CDR3 totals 15 residues. The germline V gene encodes CDR1 MNHEY and CDR2 SVGAGI. CDR3 bases: TGTGCCAGCAGATACGACAGAGCCCCCGGGACTGAAGCTTTCTTT. Protein sequence: CASRYDRAPGTEAFF.

The chain uses TRBV5-5 and TRBJ2-5; TRBD2 aligns across 8 bases. CDR3 size: 16 residues. V dropped 0 bases and J dropped 5; count of bases not matched to a gene: 9. Germline assignment: CDR1 SGHKS and CDR2 YYEKEE (reference sequence). CDR3 DNA: TGTGCCAGCAGCTTGGTGGCGGGGGGTACAGGCGAGACCCAGTACTTC. Its translation: CASSLVAGGTGETQYF.

The chain combines TRBV5-6 with TRBJ2-1, with D tentatively TRBD1 (5 bases). Trimming took 1 base from V and 5 from J, leaving 16 bases between them. The CDR3 extends over 16 amino acids. CDR1 and CDR2 from the germline V gene are SGHDT and YYEEEE. CDR3 sequence: CASSLLTEQGDNEQFF. In DNA form, the CDR3 reads TGTGCCAGCAGCTTGCTGACAGAACAAGGAGACAATGAGCAGTTCTTC.

This chain joins TRBV11-3 and TRBJ2-1; perhaps TRBD2 as D (6 bases). The length of the CDR3 is 14 residues. V was cut by 3 bases and J by 3 bases, with 9 bases left in between. The germline gives CDR1 SGHNT, CDR2 YENEEA. In nucleotides, the CDR3 is TGTGCCAGCAGCTTCTCCGGGGGCTACAATGAGCAGTTCTTC. This sequence encodes CASSFSGGYNEQFF.

The chain links TRBV19 to TRBJ1-4; 7 nucleotides match TRBD1. Germline V gives CDR1 LNHDA, CDR2 SQIVND (reference sequence). V trimming: 6 bases; J trimming: 3 bases; junction bases outside the gene matches: 4. The CDR3 is 14 residues long. The CDR3 DNA reads TGTGCCAGTAGCATACAGGGGTCTAATGAAAAACTGTTTTTT. It encodes CASSIQGSNEKLFF.

The V gene is TRBV5-1, the J gene TRBJ2-1; TRBD2 aligns across 13 bases. Germline V gives CDR1 SGHRS, CDR2 YFSETQ. The CDR3 is made up of 16 amino acids. After removal of 2 bases from V and 6 bases from J, the junction contained 5 bases not matched to a gene. The CDR3 spells CASSFSGLAGINEQFF. CDR3 bases: TGCGCCAGCAGCTTCTCGGGACTAGCGGGAATCAATGAGCAGTTCTTC. Based on the CDR3 plus reference TRBV5-1 and TRBJ2-1, the full variable domain is KAGVTQTPRYLIKTRGQQVTLSCSPISGHRSVSWYQQTPGQGLQFLFEYFSETQRNKGNFPGRFSGRQFSNSRSEMNVSTLELGDSALYLCASSFSGLAGINEQFFGPGTRLTVL.

The rearrangement links TRBV5-4 to TRBJ2-7; 8 nucleotides match TRBD2. Germline CDR1 is SGHNT and CDR2 is YYREEE (reference sequence). This CDR3 is 14 amino acids long. V trimming: 4 bases; J trimming: 4 bases; junction bases outside the gene matches: 7. Here the CDR3 DNA reads TGTGCCAGCAGCGAAGGTAGCGGGGTATACGAGCAGTACTTC. Its protein is CASSEGSGVYEQYF.

The chain has TRBV10-3 and TRBJ2-7; D unresolved. Germline CDR1 and CDR2: ENHRY and SYGVKD. The CDR3 covers 13 residues. V was shortened by 6 bases and J by 4 bases, with 13 bases between the two germline ends. This CDR3 is CAISHPFRYEQYF. CDR3 coding DNA: TGTGCCATCAGCCACCCGTTTCGGTACGAGCAGTACTTC.

The gene calls are TRBV7-2 and TRBJ1-2, with 7 bases that match TRBD1. Trimming at V came to 2 bases and at J to 4 bases, leaving 4 bases not matched to a gene. Looked up from germline, CDR1 is SGHTA and CDR2 is FQGNSA. This CDR3 comprises 14 residues. In DNA form, the CDR3 reads TGTGCCAGCAGCTTATCGACAGGGCCCTATGGCTACACCTTC. Translating gives CASSLSTGPYGYTF.

A few counts support this clone. The J gene is TRBJ1-2, the V gene TRBV18; 8 bases fit TRBD1. V shed 3 bases, J shed 3 bases, and the junction held 6 bases outside the gene matches. CDR3 length: 15 amino acids. Per the germline V gene, CDR1 is KGHSH and CDR2 is LQKENI. The CDR3 reads CASSPQGARDYGYTF. DNA of the CDR3: TGTGCCAGCTCACCTCAGGGGGCGCGGGACTATGGCTACACCTTC.